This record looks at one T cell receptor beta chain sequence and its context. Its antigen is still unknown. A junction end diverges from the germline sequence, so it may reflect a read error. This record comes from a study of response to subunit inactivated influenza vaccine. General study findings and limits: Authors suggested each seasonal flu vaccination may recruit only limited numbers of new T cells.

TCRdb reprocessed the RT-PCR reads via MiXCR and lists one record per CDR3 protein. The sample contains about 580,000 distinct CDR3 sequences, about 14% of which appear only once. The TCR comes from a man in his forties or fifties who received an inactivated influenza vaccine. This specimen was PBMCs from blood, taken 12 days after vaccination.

The CDR3 protein is CASSVIMAHEQFF. The CDR3 region has the DNA TGTGCTAGCAGCGTGATTATGGCCCATGAGCAGTTCTTC. The rearrangement uses TRBV7-7 and TRBJ2-1; D unresolved. The CDR3 consists of 13 residues. Germline V gene sequence: CDR1 SSHAT, CDR2 FNYEAQ (reference sequence).